This T cell receptor (beta chain) originates from a study of T cells after yellow fever vaccination (dated by TCRdb to about 2019). Background for the entire study: Libraries from fractions with low cell numbers were prepared with the SMART-Seq v4 Ultra Low Input RNA kit. Two healthy male donors, one aged 18 to 29 and one aged 30 to 39 years, were included in the cohort. To follow T-cell clones before and after both primary and booster YFV17D yellow fever vaccination, bulk TCR alpha and beta repertoires underwent longitudinal sequencing. Blood was collected at multiple timepoints before and after primary and secondary immunization, and bulk PBMC replicates and cell subsets were isolated. Study-wide conclusions, independent of this receptor: The secondary T-cell response was weaker than the primary response but faster, peaking on day 5 instead of day 15. A small fraction of clonotypes appeared in both the CD4 and CD8 compartments, likely as a result of convergent recombination. Because only a couple of donors were included in the study, the extent to which the findings can be generalized is limited. Most clones expanded after primary vaccination were re-detected after the booster (just under 97% of CD4 and 88% of CD8), suggesting broad memory maintenance. Because abundant contaminating clonotypes from the bulk population could be contained in FACS-sorted repertoires, computational filtering was required.

This clonotype was detected many times. Its antigen remains unidentified. Per-nucleotide qualities are absent, and no much larger clonotype sits a single base away. The sample was run on an Illumina NovaSeq 6000. TCR cDNA was made using 5'RACE template switching, a step that added a universal primer site and unique molecular identifiers. Priming of cDNA synthesis was performed from both the TCR alpha and TCR beta constant segments. Library amplification involved two PCR steps, and the second step added sample barcodes and sequencing adapters. Sequencing of the libraries was done on either Illumina HiSeq 2500 (2x100 bp) or NovaSeq (2x150 bp). In the source study's methods: MIGEC was used to demultiplex reads and collapse the reads into UMI consensus sequences, and MiXCR was used for V(D)J alignment. Vaccine-responding clonotypes were defined with edgeR using replicate PBMC samples, requiring FDR below 0.01 and a log2 fold change above 5 up to day 15. Bulk clonotypes were assigned CD4 or CD8 identity according to which sequenced CD4 or CD8 repertoire held them at higher abundance. TCRdb took the public reads, trimmed them with fastp at Q25, ran MiXCR for clone calling and kept in-frame beta chains. Each entry merges the rows of one CDR3 protein and shows their most common DNA and genes. The authors' filters were not applied to this entry. Recorded for this sample are 340,000 or so distinct CDR3 sequences; roughly an eighth of them occurred a single time. The top ten clonotypes cover approximately 3.4% of the sample.

Taken from cysteine to phenylalanine, the CDR3 has 14 residues. Only the CDR3 portion is preserved as DNA: 42 bases, with reading frame beginning at the first base. Trimming at the junction amounts to 3 bases on V and 7 bases on J, and the germline ends lie 14 bases apart. Sample treatment or condition, as interpreted from the label and publication: live attenuated yellow fever vaccine strain. A standard Ficoll-Paque protocol was used to isolate PBMCs from peripheral blood. Dynabeads CD4 and CD8 positive selection kits were used to isolate the CD4 and CD8 T-cell fractions. TriZol was used to extract RNA from bulk PBMCs, from CD4 and CD8 fractions, and from dextramer-positive and dextramer-negative fractions.

The V gene is TRBV12-3 or TRBV12-4 and the J gene is TRBJ2-3; a weak D assignment points to TRBD1 (5 bases agree). The sequenced sample was CD4+ T cells sorted from PBMCs, obtained 15 days after the yellow fever booster vaccination. This TCR derives from a young man who received the YFV17D yellow fever vaccine. The DNA sequence is as follows: TGTGCCAGCAGTTTCTCAGGGCCCTTGAATACGCAGTATTTT. It specifies CASSFSGPLNTQYF.